The 7 T cell receptor beta chains in this list originate from one sample, sequenced in a study of CD8+ T cells in alopecia areata. cDNA serving as the sequencing template came from extracted, reverse transcribed RNA. TCRdb's table, derived via immunoSEQ multiplex PCR, lists solely in-frame clones and lacks some. The profile shows about 250,000 clones, over 45% of them singletons. Described treatment: oral pan-JAK inhibitor, 5-10 mg twice daily. This sample comprised CD4+ T cells sorted from blood, obtained around week 54, from a patient treated with tofacitinib. The receptors were sampled from a human donor with alopecia areata.

In its sample, this clone was seen a few times. The CDR3 here is CSVLFTYEQYF. CDR3 sequence (DNA): TGCAGCGTTCTGTTTACCTACGAGCAGTACTTC. The chain carries TRBV29-1 and TRBJ2-7; D ambiguous. V was clipped by 5 bases and J by 2 bases, with 7 bases between them. This CDR3 is 11 amino acids long. Germline V CDR1 and CDR2: SQVTM, ANQGSEA.

This clone was counted a few times. This chain joins TRBV7-9 and TRBJ2-5; TRBD1 matches 8 bases. Looked up from germline, CDR1 is SEHNR and CDR2 is FQNEAQ (reference sequence). The CDR3 has 14 amino acids. J gave up 2 bases and V 5 bases, and 4 bases lay outside the gene matches. This chain's CDR3 is CASSTGGPQETQYF. Written as DNA, the CDR3 is TGTGCCAGCAGCACAGGGGGGCCTCAAGAGACCCAGTACTTC.

CDR3 in DNA: TGTGCCAGCAGCCAAGTTGGCGGCTCCTATAATTCACCCCTCCACTTT. This sequence encodes CASSQVGGSYNSPLHF. The chain has TRBV14 and TRBJ1-6; no clear D. Germline V gives CDR1 SGHDN, CDR2 FVKESK. The CDR3 has 16 residues. The ends were cut back, 1 base at V and 0 bases at J, with 7 bases in the middle.

The sample holds one count of this clone. The chain employs TRBV9 and TRBJ1-1; 7 nucleotides agree with TRBD1. V dropped 4 bases and J dropped 1; count of bases not matched to a gene: 4. The CDR3 runs to 14 residues. Germline CDR1 SGDLS, CDR2 YYNGEE. The CDR3 spells CASSSGTANTEAFF. CDR3 coding DNA: TGTGCCAGCAGCAGCGGGACAGCGAACACTGAAGCTTTCTTT.

The table lists this clone with a few counts. The V call is TRBV29-1, the J call TRBJ1-1, with TRBD1 matching over 9 bases. The junction had 14 bases not matched to a gene; V was cut back by 6 bases and J by 0 bases. The CDR3 totals 17 residues. Germline lookup yields CDR1 SQVTM and CDR2 ANQGSEA. CDR3 amino acids: CSVDKNHRGLMNTEAFF. The CDR3 DNA reads as TGCAGCGTAGATAAAAACCACAGGGGGCTCATGAACACTGAAGCTTTCTTT.

This clone was recorded only once. This chain's CDR3 is CASRTGGEETQYF. The CDR3 nucleotides are TGTGCCTCCCGGACAGGGGGGGAGGAGACCCAGTACTTC. J is TRBJ2-5 and V is TRBV10-3; 10 bases are a match to TRBD1. The CDR3 spans 13 residues. V dropped 11 bases and J dropped 5; count of bases not matched to a gene: 8. CDR1 is ENHRY, CDR2 SYGVKD, per germline.

The chain joins TRBV6-1 to TRBJ2-3; maybe TRBD2 (5 bases). The CDR3 consists of 14 residues. Germline assignment: CDR1 MNHNS and CDR2 SASEGT. V lost 7 bases and J lost 0, with 11 bases in between. The CDR3: CASTPQRSTDTQYF. CDR3 nucleotide sequence: TGTGCCAGCACGCCTCAGCGGAGCACAGATACGCAGTATTTT.